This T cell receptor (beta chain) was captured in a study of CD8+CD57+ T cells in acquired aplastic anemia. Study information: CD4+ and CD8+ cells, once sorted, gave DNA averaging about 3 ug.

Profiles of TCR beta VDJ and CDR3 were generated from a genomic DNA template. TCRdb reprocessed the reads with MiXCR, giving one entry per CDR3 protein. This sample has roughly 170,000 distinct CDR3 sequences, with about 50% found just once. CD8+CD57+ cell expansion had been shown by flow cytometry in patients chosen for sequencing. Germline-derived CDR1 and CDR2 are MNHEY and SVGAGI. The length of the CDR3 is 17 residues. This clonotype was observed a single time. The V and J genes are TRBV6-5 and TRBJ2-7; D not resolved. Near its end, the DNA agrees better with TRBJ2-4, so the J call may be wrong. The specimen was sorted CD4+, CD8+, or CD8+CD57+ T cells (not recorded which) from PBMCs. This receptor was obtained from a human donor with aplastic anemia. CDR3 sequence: CASSYPARVIAKNIQYF. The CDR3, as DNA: TGTGCCAGCAGTTACCCAGCTCGAGTCATAGCCAAAAACATTCAGTACTTC.